The rows below give T cell receptor beta chains drawn from one sample of a study of T cells in Graves' hyperthyroidism and ophthalmopathy. TCRdb ran MiXCR on the multiplex PCR reads and lists one entry per CDR3 protein. The sample holds about 610,000 distinct CDR3 sequences, roughly 14% seen once. The sample consisted of blood. Every receptor here comes from a woman in her thirties or forties with Graves' ophthalmopathy. Both conserved end residues are part of each CDR3. D genes are given only for firm matches. Not every row has a clone size; where given, it reads once, few, many or a size class.

NA	TRBV19	15	TRBJ2-7	many	CASSLTAASSYEQYF	TGTGCCAGTAGTCTTACAGCGGCAAGCTCCTACGAGCAGTACTTC
TRBD2	TRBV4-3	12	TRBJ2-7	many	CASSQGTSEQYF	TGCGCCAGCAGCCAAGGGACTAGCGAGCAGTACTTC
TRBD2	TRBV28	14	TRBJ2-5	few	CANYLAGGGETQYF	TGTGCCAACTATCTAGCGGGAGGGGGGGAGACCCAGTACTTC
NA	TRBV28	13	TRBJ1-1	many	CASRSNANTEAFF	TGTGCCAGCCGGTCTAACGCGAACACTGAAGCTTTCTTT
TRBD1	TRBV27	21	TRBJ2-5	many	CASSFWPPGTGGRLGQETQYF	TGTGCCAGCAGTTTTTGGCCACCCGGGACAGGGGGCCGGCTTGGCCAAGAGACCCAGTACTTC
TRBD2	TRBV20-1	12	TRBJ2-5	many	CSATSGRETQYF	TGCAGTGCTACTAGCGGGCGAGAGACCCAGTACTTC
TRBD1	TRBV2	13	TRBJ1-3	many	CASTGQAGNTIYF	TGTGCCAGCACGGGACAGGCTGGAAACACCATATATTTT
TRBD1	TRBV27	14	TRBJ1-1	many	CASSLIEGATEAFF	TGTGCCAGCAGTTTAATTGAGGGGGCGACTGAAGCTTTCTTT
NA	TRBV6-5	14	TRBJ2-7	many	CASSRDGRAYEQYF	TGTGCCAGCAGTCGTGATGGGCGGGCCTACGAGCAGTACTTC
NA	TRBV6-5	14	TRBJ1-1	NA	CASSYSTQWTEAFF	TGTGCCAGCAGTTACTCGACTCAATGGACTGAAGCTTTCTTT